In its sample, the clone carrying this T cell receptor (beta chain) was seen a few times. Germline-derived CDR1 and CDR2 are GTSNPN and SVGIG (reference sequence). The CDR3 runs to 14 residues. Trimming took off 0 bases at V and 2 bases at J, with 10 bases between the two ends. The data stem from a study of early T cells in non-severe SARS-CoV-2 infection. Individual cDNA molecules were tagged with unique molecular identifiers. TCRdb redid the calling of the 5' RACE reads with MiXCR, one entry per CDR3 protein. This sample yields 69,000 or so distinct CDR3 sequences, of which around 14% are seen a single time; over 4% belongs to the top ten.

The receptor's source is an adult who was a healthcare worker with PCR-confirmed SARS-CoV-2 infection or an uninfected control (not recorded which). The V and J genes are TRBV30 and TRBJ1-2; the D gene is possibly TRBD1 (5 bases). Source material: whole blood. CDR3 loop: CAWSVRGRNYGYTF. CDR3 sequence (DNA): TGTGCCTGGAGTGTACGGGGCAGGAACTATGGCTACACCTTC.